A single sample gave rise to the 17 T cell receptor beta chains below, sequenced in a study of cytomegalovirus exposure and HLA in healthy donors. TCRdb's copy holds only in-frame clones and misses some; the assay was immunoSEQ multiplex PCR. Of some 140,000 clones listed, just under 85% are singletons. The sequenced sample consisted of PBMCs. Receptors originate from a woman in her twenties or thirties in good health and CMV-seronegative.

This clone was recorded once. This chain links TRBV2 with TRBJ2-5; 13 nucleotides agree with TRBD2. This CDR3 is built from 16 residues. Germline V lookup: CDR1 SNHLY, CDR2 FYNNEI. The V segment lost 7 bases and the J segment 2 bases; nucleotides outside the gene matches: 7. The CDR3 region is CASNPPGLAGQETQYF. The CDR3 DNA reads as TGTGCCAGCAATCCTCCGGGACTAGCGGGGCAAGAGACCCAGTACTTC.

The chain uses TRBV2 and TRBJ1-5, with no clear D. Germline loops: CDR1 SNHLY, CDR2 FYNNEI. The CDR3 has 13 amino acids. V lost 3 bases and J lost 5, with 8 bases in between. The CDR3 bases are TGTGCCAGCAGTGAGGCGGGTTATCAGCCCCAGCATTTT. Its translation: CASSEAGYQPQHF.

The rearrangement uses TRBV18 and TRBJ1-6, with D unresolved. Trimming cost V 6 bases and J 5 bases, with 11 bases left between them. Per germline, CDR1 KGHSH and CDR2 LQKENI. The CDR3 has 14 amino acids. The CDR3 nucleotides read TGTGCCAGCTCCCCGGGTTCCGATAATTCACCCCTCCACTTT. This encodes CASSPGSDNSPLHF.

The chain combines TRBV5-1 with TRBJ1-6; D not resolved. Trimming removed 5 bases from V and 0 bases from J, with 6 bases in between. The CDR3 loop spans 14 amino acids. In germline, CDR1 is SGHRS, CDR2 YFSETQ. CDR3 bases: TGCGCCAGCAGGGCAAGCTCCTATAATTCACCCCTCCACTTT. Residues: CASRASSYNSPLHF.

This sequence joins TRBV7-9 and TRBJ1-2; tentative D call: TRBD1 (5 bases). Trimming removed 7 bases from V and 5 bases from J, with 17 bases in between. CDR3 length: 14 amino acids. Germline V lookup: CDR1 SEHNR, CDR2 FQNEAQ (reference sequence). CDR3 coding DNA: TGTGCCAGCACCCCCGGTGGGGGGGTATATGGCTACACCTTC. Translating gives CASTPGGGVYGYTF.

This clone has only one observation. The chain has TRBV7-9 and TRBJ2-7; D not resolved. This CDR3 has 14 residues. The ends were cut back, 5 bases at V and 6 bases at J, with 17 bases in the middle. Germline V gene sequence: CDR1 SEHNR, CDR2 FQNEAQ (reference sequence). This CDR3 reads CASSPLSYFAEQYF. CDR3 sequence (DNA): TGTGCCAGCAGCCCCCTGAGCTATTTTGCCGAGCAGTACTTC.

The chain couples TRBV27 to TRBJ2-7, with D unresolved. Germline lookup yields CDR1 MNHEY and CDR2 SMNVEV (reference sequence). The CDR3 contains 15 residues. Between the trimmed V and J ends, which lost 2 bases and 0 bases, there was a span of 11 bases. The CDR3 protein is CASSLRSASSYEQYF. CDR3 DNA sequence: TGTGCCAGCAGTTTAAGGTCCGCTAGCTCCTACGAGCAGTACTTC.

This clone is a singleton in its sample. The chain carries TRBV7-9 and TRBJ1-3; TRBD1 might be the D (5 bases). Trimming removed 3 bases from V and 0 bases from J, with 9 bases in between. The CDR3 has 15 residues. The germline V gene has CDR1 SEHNR and CDR2 FQNEAQ (reference sequence). The CDR3 DNA reads as TGTGCCAGCAGCTTCCCCGGGGGCTCTGGAAACACCATATATTTT. Translating gives CASSFPGGSGNTIYF.

The V and J genes are TRBV4-3 and TRBJ2-1, with 16 bases matching TRBD2. In germline, CDR1 is LGHNA, CDR2 YSLEER. V was pared by 0 bases and J by 4 bases, with 12 bases of the junction left unmatched. The CDR3 totals 21 residues. The CDR3 protein is CASSQEWGLAGGPKSYNEQFF. CDR3 DNA sequence: TGCGCCAGCAGCCAAGAATGGGGACTAGCGGGGGGGCCAAAGTCGTACAATGAGCAGTTCTTC.

This rearrangement joins TRBV4-1 to TRBJ1-3, with D maybe TRBD1 (6 bases). The ends were cut back, 2 bases at V and 4 bases at J, with 9 bases in the middle. There are 14 residues in the CDR3. Germline CDR1 is MGHRA and CDR2 is YSYEKL. CDR3 nucleotides: TGCGCCAGCAGCCAACAGGGGCCAGGAAACACCATATATTTT. Amino acid sequence: CASSQQGPGNTIYF.

V is TRBV2 and J is TRBJ2-7; 7 positions match TRBD2. The CDR3 is made up of 14 amino acids. The V and J ends lost 7 bases and 7 bases, in that order; junction bases with no gene match: 13. Germline V gives CDR1 SNHLY, CDR2 FYNNEI. The DNA for the CDR3 is TGTGCCAGCAACCAGTGGGGGGGGGACCTGGAGCAGTACTTC. Amino acids: CASNQWGGDLEQYF.

J is TRBJ2-6 and V is TRBV4-1; 7 bases are shared with TRBD2. The CDR3 runs 19 residues. V trimming: 8 bases; J trimming: 2 bases; junction bases outside the gene matches: 18. Per germline, CDR1 MGHRA and CDR2 YSYEKL. CDR3 nucleotide sequence: TGCGCCAGCTCCCGAATCCCATTCCGACTAGCTGCTGGGGCCAACGTCCTGACTTTC. Amino acid sequence: CASSRIPFRLAAGANVLTF.

This clone was picked up one time. This chain uses TRBV7-6 with TRBJ1-2; D is possibly TRBD1 (6 bases). CDR3 length: 14 amino acids. V lost 6 bases and J 1 base, leaving 12 bases between the germline ends. CDR1 and CDR2 (germline): SGHVS, FNYEAQ. In nucleotides, the CDR3 is TGTGCCAGCAGTTTAAGGACAGATAACTATGGCTACACCTTC. Its translation is CASSLRTDNYGYTF.

The rearrangement uses TRBV5-6 and TRBJ1-2; TRBD1 matches 10 bases. Trimming cost V 4 bases and J 5 bases; bases outside gene matches: 5. There are 14 residues in the CDR3. Per germline, CDR1 SGHDT and CDR2 YYEEEE. CDR3 nucleotides: TGTGCCAGCAGCCTGACAGGGGGCGCGTATGGCTACACCTTC. It codes for CASSLTGGAYGYTF. Complete variable domain (other parts from reference TRBV5-6 and TRBJ1-2): DAGVTQSPTHLIKTRGQQVTLRCSPKSGHDTVSWYQQALGQGPQFIFQYYEEEERQRGNFPDRFSGHQFPNYSSELNVNALLLGDSALYLCASSLTGGAYGYTFGSGTRLTVV.

The chain has TRBV25-1 and TRBJ1-1; the D gene is possibly TRBD1 (5 bases). This CDR3 comprises 12 residues. Per germline, CDR1 MGHDK and CDR2 SYGVNS. The ends were cut back, 7 bases at V and 2 bases at J, with 8 bases in the middle. The CDR3 loop is CASKGFNTEAFF. In nucleotides, the CDR3 is TGTGCCAGCAAGGGGTTTAACACTGAAGCTTTCTTT.

This clone was recorded a few times. The chain recombines TRBV2 with TRBJ2-1; TRBD2 matches 15 bases. In germline, CDR1 is SNHLY, CDR2 FYNNEI. V lost 6 bases to trimming and J lost 7 bases; unmatched junction nucleotides: 4. This CDR3 is 15 amino acids long. The CDR3 protein is CASRGGTSGGNEQFF. The CDR3 nucleotides read TGTGCCAGCAGGGGCGGGACTAGCGGGGGGAATGAGCAGTTCTTC.

The chain links TRBV6-1 to TRBJ1-3, with D possibly TRBD1 on 5 matching bases. The V and J ends lost 2 bases and 6 bases respectively, with 17 bases between them. This CDR3 comprises 16 residues. Germline CDR1 is MNHNS and CDR2 is SASEGT. The CDR3 DNA reads TGTGCCAGCAGTGAAAGCTGGGCAGGGTTTGTAAACACCATATATTTT. Protein: CASSESWAGFVNTIYF.